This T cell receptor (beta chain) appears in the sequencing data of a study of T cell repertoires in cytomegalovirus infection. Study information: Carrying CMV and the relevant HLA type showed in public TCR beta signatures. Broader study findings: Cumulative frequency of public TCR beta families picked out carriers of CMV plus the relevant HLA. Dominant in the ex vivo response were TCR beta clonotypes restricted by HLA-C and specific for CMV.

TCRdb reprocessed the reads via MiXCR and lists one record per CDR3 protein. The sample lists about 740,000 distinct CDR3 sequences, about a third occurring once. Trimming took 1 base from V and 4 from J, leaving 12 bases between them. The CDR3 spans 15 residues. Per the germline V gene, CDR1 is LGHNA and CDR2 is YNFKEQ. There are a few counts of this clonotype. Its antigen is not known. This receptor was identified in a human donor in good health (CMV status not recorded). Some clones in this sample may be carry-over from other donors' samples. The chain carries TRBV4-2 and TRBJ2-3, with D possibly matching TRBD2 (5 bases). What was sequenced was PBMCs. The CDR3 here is CASSQGTSGADTQYF. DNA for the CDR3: TGTGCCAGCAGCCAAGGAACTAGTGGGGCAGATACGCAGTATTTT.